These T cell receptor beta chains were read from a single sample in a study of CD8 T cells in ankylosing spondylitis. From the 5' RACE reads, TCRdb called clonotypes with MiXCR, one entry per CDR3 protein. The table includes 100,000 to 150,000 distinct CDR3 sequences, 9.3% detected once. The sample was blood, either unsorted or a sorted T cell fraction (not recorded which). The receptor set was obtained from a male donor with ankylosing spondylitis or in good health (not recorded which). CDR3s include the opening cysteine and the closing phenylalanine or tryptophan. Each record gives: J gene, clone size, V gene, D gene, CDR3 DNA, CDR3 protein. The D gene is left open where the match is weak. Clone size appears in some rows only: once, few, many, or a class for an expanded clone.

TRBJ2-7 many TRBV12-3/TRBV12-4 TRBD1 TGTGCCAGCACCCCGACAGGGGGAGGCTACGAGCAGTACTTC CASTPTGGGYEQYF
TRBJ2-3 many TRBV2 TRBD2 TGTGCCATCCCCGAGCTAGCGGACACAGATACGCAGTATTTT CAIPELADTDTQYF
TRBJ2-1 few TRBV7-9 NA TGTGCCAGCAGCTTTGGCCTTACAACCTACAATGAGCAGTTCTTC CASSFGLTTYNEQFF
TRBJ2-7 many TRBV20-1 NA TGCAGTGTGGGGGGCCCCTCCCCCTACGAGCAGTACTTC CSVGGPSPYEQYF
TRBJ2-1 many TRBV14 NA TGTGCCAGCAGTAAGGGACTGCGTCATGAGCAGTTCTTC CASSKGLRHEQFF
TRBJ2-2 many TRBV7-8 NA TGTGCCAGCAGCCGGGACTTCCCAGATAACACCGGGGAGCTGTTTTTT CASSRDFPDNTGELFF
TRBJ2-5 NA TRBV18 NA TGTGCCAGCTCACCAACGGGAGAGACCCAGTACTTC CASSPTGETQYF
TRBJ1-5 few TRBV28 TRBD1 TGTGCCAGCAGTTTGTCAGGGGGCTTGGATATCAATCAGCCCCAGCATTTT CASSLSGGLDINQPQHF
TRBJ2-2 many TRBV28 NA TGTGCCAGCAGTTTATTAGTTGGGACACCGAACACCGGGGAGCTGTTTTTT CASSLLVGTPNTGELFF
TRBJ2-5 few TRBV5-1 TRBD2 TGCGCCAGCAGCCCCACTAGCGGGAGGGGACAAGAGACCCAGTACTTC CASSPTSGRGQETQYF
TRBJ2-5 many TRBV20-1 NA TGCAGTGCTATCCCCAGACAGTTCCAAGAGACCCAGTACTTC CSAIPRQFQETQYF
TRBJ1-5 many TRBV12-3/TRBV12-4 NA TGTGCCAGCAGTTTAGTCCAGGCCAATCAGCCCCAGCATTTT CASSLVQANQPQHF
TRBJ2-4 NA TRBV11-2 TRBD2 TGTGCCAGCAGCTTAAGATTAGCGGGGACACAAGCCAAAAACATTCAGTACTTC CASSLRLAGTQAKNIQYF
TRBJ2-7 many TRBV2 NA TGTGCCAGCAGTGAAATTGTTGGCGGGGACTACGAGCAGTACTTC CASSEIVGGDYEQYF
TRBJ2-4 many TRBV20-1 TRBD2 TGCAGTGCTATTCCGGGAGGTATAGCCAAAAACATTCAGTACTTC CSAIPGGIAKNIQYF
TRBJ2-1 many TRBV5-1 NA TGCGCCAGCAGCTTGGGGGATTACAATGAGCAGTTCTTC CASSLGDYNEQFF
TRBJ2-3 many TRBV6-1 NA TGTGCCAGCAGCCCAGTAATTCGACGGAGCACAGATACGCAGTATTTT CASSPVIRRSTDTQYF
TRBJ2-1 many TRBV12-3/TRBV12-4 TRBD1 TGTGCCAGCAACATACTGAACAGGGGTAAGGATGAGCAGTTCTTC CASNILNRGKDEQFF
TRBJ2-7 many TRBV6-2/TRBV6-3 TRBD2 TGTGCCAGCAGTCAACGGACTAGCGGGATATCCTACGAGCAGTACTTC CASSQRTSGISYEQYF
TRBJ1-1 NA TRBV27 NA TGTGCCAGCAGTGCGTACGCGGACATTCCCACTGAAGCTTTCTTT CASSAYADIPTEAFF